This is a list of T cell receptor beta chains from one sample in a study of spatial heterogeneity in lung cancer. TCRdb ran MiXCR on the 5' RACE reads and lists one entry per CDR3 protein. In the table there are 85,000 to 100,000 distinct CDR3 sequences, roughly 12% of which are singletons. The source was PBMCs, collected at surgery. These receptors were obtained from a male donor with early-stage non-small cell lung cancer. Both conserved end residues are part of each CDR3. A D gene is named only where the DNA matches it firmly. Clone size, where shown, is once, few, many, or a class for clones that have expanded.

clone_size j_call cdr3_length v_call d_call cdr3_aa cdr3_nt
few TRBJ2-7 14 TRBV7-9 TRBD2 CASSPPGTSGEQYF TGTGCCAGCAGCCCCCCCGGGACTAGCGGCGAGCAGTACTTC
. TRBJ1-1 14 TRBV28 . CASSSTGRQTEAFF TGTGCCAGCAGTTCTACAGGGCGGCAGACTGAAGCTTTCTTT
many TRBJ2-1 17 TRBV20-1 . CSAPNHDTGRDLNEQFF TGCAGTGCTCCTAATCATGACACAGGAAGAGATCTCAATGAGCAGTTCTTC
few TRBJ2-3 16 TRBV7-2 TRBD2 CASSLEIAGGTDTQYF TGTGCCAGCAGCTTAGAGATAGCGGGAGGGACAGATACGCAGTATTTT
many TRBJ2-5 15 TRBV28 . CASSLGGLGPETQYF TGTGCCAGCAGTTTAGGTGGACTGGGGCCGGAGACCCAGTACTTC
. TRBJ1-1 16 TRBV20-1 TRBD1 CSARRGQGVMNTEAFF TGCAGTGCTAGAAGAGGACAGGGGGTCATGAACACTGAAGCTTTCTTT
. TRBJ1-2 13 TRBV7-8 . CASSPPAPYGYTF TGTGCCAGCAGCCCCCCGGCCCCCTATGGCTACACCTTC
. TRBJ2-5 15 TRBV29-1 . CSAAGLNLGQETQYF TGCAGCGCCGCGGGACTCAATTTAGGTCAAGAGACCCAGTACTTC
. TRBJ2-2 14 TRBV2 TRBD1 CASNGQGYTGELFF TGTGCCAGCAACGGACAGGGATACACCGGGGAGCTGTTTTTT
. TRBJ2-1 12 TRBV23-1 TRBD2 CARLAGYNEQFF TGCGCCAGGCTAGCGGGCTACAATGAGCAGTTCTTC
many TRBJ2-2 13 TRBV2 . CASTLFTTGELFF TGTGCCAGCACCCTATTCACGACCGGGGAGCTGTTTTTT
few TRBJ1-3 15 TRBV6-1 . CASSRGVDAGNTIYF TGTGCCAGCAGTAGAGGAGTAGACGCTGGAAACACCATATATTTT
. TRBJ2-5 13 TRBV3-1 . CASSQSSGETQYF TGTGCCAGCAGCCAAAGTTCGGGAGAGACCCAGTACTTC
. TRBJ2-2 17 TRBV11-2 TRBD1 CASSHPGTATNTGELFF TGTGCCAGCAGCCACCCAGGGACAGCGACAAACACCGGGGAGCTGTTTTTT
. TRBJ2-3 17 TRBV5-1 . CASSLRTRTSGADTQYF TGCGCCAGCAGCTTGCGGACGCGGACGTCGGGAGCAGATACGCAGTATTTT
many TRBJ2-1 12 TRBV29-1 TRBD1 CSVAGTGNEQFF TGCAGCGTTGCCGGGACAGGCAATGAGCAGTTCTTC
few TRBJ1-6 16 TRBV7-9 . CASSASRGTYDSPLHF TGTGCCAGCAGCGCCTCCAGAGGGACCTATGATTCACCCCTCCACTTT
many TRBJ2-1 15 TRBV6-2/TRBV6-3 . CASRHPSGSYNEQFF TGTGCCAGCAGACACCCATCAGGCTCCTACAATGAGCAGTTCTTC
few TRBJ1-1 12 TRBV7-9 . CASSLDYTEAFF TGTGCCAGCAGCTTAGATTACACTGAAGCTTTCTTT
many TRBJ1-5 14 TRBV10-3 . CAISAGYSNQPQHF TGTGCCATCAGTGCAGGGTATAGCAATCAGCCCCAGCATTTT
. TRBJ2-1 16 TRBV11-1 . CASSLAKRLDGAEQFF TGTGCCAGCAGCTTAGCCAAACGACTAGATGGAGCTGAGCAGTTCTTC
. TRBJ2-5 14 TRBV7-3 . CASSSPNKPETQYF TGTGCCAGCAGCTCCCCAAATAAACCAGAGACCCAGTACTTC
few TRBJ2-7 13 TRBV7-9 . CASSSSGTYEQYF TGTGCCAGCAGCTCCTCAGGGACCTACGAGCAGTACTTC
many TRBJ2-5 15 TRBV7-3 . CASSFWGQVQETQYF TGTGCCAGCAGCTTTTGGGGGCAGGTACAAGAGACCCAGTACTTC
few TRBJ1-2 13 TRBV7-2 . CASSLERDYGYTF TGTGCCAGCAGCTTAGAGAGGGACTATGGCTACACCTTC
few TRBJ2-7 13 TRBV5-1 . CASSWGLGGEQYF TGCGCCAGCAGCTGGGGCCTAGGGGGCGAGCAGTACTTC
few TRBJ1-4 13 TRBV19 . CASRRDKNEKLFF TGTGCCAGTAGGCGGGACAAGAATGAAAAACTGTTTTTT
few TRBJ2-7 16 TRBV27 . CASSSYRDTTFYEQYF TGTGCCAGCAGCTCATACCGGGACACCACCTTCTACGAGCAGTACTTC
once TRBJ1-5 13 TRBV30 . CAWSVGEPQPQHF TGTGCCTGGAGTGTTGGGGAGCCTCAGCCCCAGCATTTT
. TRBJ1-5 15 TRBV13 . CASSFSGGSNQPQHF TGTGCCAGCAGCTTCAGCGGGGGGTCTAATCAGCCCCAGCATTTT
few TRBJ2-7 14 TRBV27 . CASSLSGEQYEQYF TGTGCCAGCAGTTTATCCGGGGAACAATACGAGCAGTACTTC
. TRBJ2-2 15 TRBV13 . CASSLAGAVTGELFF TGTGCCAGCAGCTTAGCGGGGGCGGTCACCGGGGAGCTGTTTTTT
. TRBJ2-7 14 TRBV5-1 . CASSVSGSENEQYF TGCGCCAGCAGCGTATCGGGGAGCGAAAACGAGCAGTACTTC
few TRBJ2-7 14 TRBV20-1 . CSARGPATHYEQYF TGCAGTGCTAGAGGGCCAGCGACCCACTACGAGCAGTACTTC
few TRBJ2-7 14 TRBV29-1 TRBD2 CSVTSGPSSYEQYF TGCAGCGTCACTAGCGGGCCGAGCTCCTACGAGCAGTACTTC